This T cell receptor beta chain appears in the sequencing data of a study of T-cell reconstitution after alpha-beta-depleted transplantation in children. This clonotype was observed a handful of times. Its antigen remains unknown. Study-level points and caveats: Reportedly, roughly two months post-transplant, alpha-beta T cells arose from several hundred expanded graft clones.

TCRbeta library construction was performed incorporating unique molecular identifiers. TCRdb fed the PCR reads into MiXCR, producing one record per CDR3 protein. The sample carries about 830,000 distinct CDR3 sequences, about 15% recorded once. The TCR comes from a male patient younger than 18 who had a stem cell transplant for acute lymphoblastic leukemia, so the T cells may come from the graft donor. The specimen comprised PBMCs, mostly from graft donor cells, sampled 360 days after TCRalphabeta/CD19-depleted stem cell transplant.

The CDR3 here is CSVASSLAGNYEQYF. CDR3 nucleotides: TGCAGCGTTGCGTCTTCCCTAGCGGGAAACTACGAGCAGTACTTC. The V and J genes are TRBV29-1 and TRBJ2-7; 9 nucleotides align to TRBD2. Germline V gives CDR1 SQVTM, CDR2 ANQGSEA. After removal of 4 bases from V and 3 bases from J, the junction contained 10 bases not matched to a gene. The length of the CDR3 is 15 residues.